This is a list of T cell receptor beta chains from one sample in a study of blood T cell repertoires in COVID-19. The assay was immunoSEQ multiplex PCR, and TCRdb's table has in-frame clones only and misses some. The profile shows about 95,000 clones, approximately 87% of them singletons. The sample consisted of peripheral blood. These receptors were obtained from a human donor in a cohort sampled during active COVID-19. CDR3s include the opening cysteine and the closing phenylalanine or tryptophan. Fields, in order: clone size, J gene, V gene, CDR3 protein. Where a row states a size, it is once, few, many or the class of an expanded clone; other rows omit it.

.,TRBJ1-3,TRBV6-6,CASSERNTIYF
.,TRBJ1-6,TRBV25-1,CASSTGKYNSPLHF
.,TRBJ1-5,TRBV6-2/TRBV6-3,CASSSDRRQPQHF
.,TRBJ1-4,TRBV2,CASRQTGQGAEKLFF
.,TRBJ2-1,TRBV7-8,CASSSADRGYNEQFF
.,TRBJ1-1,TRBV5-1,CASREPTRAEAFF
.,TRBJ1-4,TRBV19,CASTNQQGRNEKLFF
.,TRBJ1-1,TRBV12-3/TRBV12-4,CASSFDRRSGAFF
.,TRBJ1-2,TRBV4-3,CASSQDGGASYGYTF
.,TRBJ2-7,TRBV9,CASSDGGRNYEQYF
.,TRBJ2-7,TRBV5-4,CASSSGQLSSYEQYF
.,TRBJ1-2,TRBV6-2/TRBV6-3,CASSYPVYGYTF
.,TRBJ2-7,TRBV27,CASSLRGTDEQYF
few,TRBJ1-1,TRBV3-1/TRBV3-2,CASSPNRGAGLFF
few,TRBJ1-2,TRBV30,CAWSPFKGSGYTF
.,TRBJ1-6,TRBV13,CASSLVVGQYRSPLHF
.,TRBJ2-5,TRBV4-2,CASSPRAAGGPQQETQYF
.,TRBJ2-5,TRBV5-1,CASSRGRGLQETQYF
.,TRBJ2-3,TRBV7-3,CASSSIAGGPADTQYF
few,TRBJ1-5,TRBV6-6,CASSARQLNQPQHF
.,TRBJ1-2,TRBV11-2,CASSQGDYGYTF
.,TRBJ1-2,TRBV6-5,CASISGGFPGYTF
.,TRBJ2-7,TRBV5-6,CASSPGQVSAYEQYF
.,TRBJ2-2,TRBV5-1,CASSSGGANTGELFF
.,TRBJ2-7,TRBV7-2,CASSLVFGGSSYEQYF
.,TRBJ2-3,TRBV4-1,CASSQVYRDRVDTQYF
few,TRBJ2-1,TRBV18,CASSLSNEQFF
.,TRBJ1-1,TRBV9,CASSVNRGTEAFF
.,TRBJ2-7,TRBV7-6,CASSILADFRDEQYF
few,TRBJ2-6,TRBV12-2,CASRLAGLGGANVLTF
.,TRBJ2-7,TRBV5-1,CASSLDRVYEQYF
.,TRBJ1-1,TRBV19,CASSPGTFNTEAFF